This T cell receptor beta chain was identified in a study of cytomegalovirus exposure and HLA in healthy donors. CDR1 is SGHKS, CDR2 YYEKEE, per germline (reference sequence). Deletions cut 2 bases from V and 0 bases from J, with 11 bases between. The CDR3 has 15 residues. It was with 60 Vbeta and 13 Jbeta primers that the PCR ran. Sequencing was performed with immunoSEQ multiplex PCR; in TCRdb, only in-frame clones are kept and a portion is missing. The data show over 120,000 clones, approximately 63% seen once. The V gene is TRBV5-5, the J gene TRBJ1-1; a weak D match, TRBD1 (6 bases). Material: PBMCs. The clonotype was recovered from a woman in her sixties in good health and CMV-seropositive. CDR3 DNA: TGTGCCAGCAGCTTCATTGGGGGCATGAACACTGAAGCTTTCTTT. This encodes CASSFIGGMNTEAFF.